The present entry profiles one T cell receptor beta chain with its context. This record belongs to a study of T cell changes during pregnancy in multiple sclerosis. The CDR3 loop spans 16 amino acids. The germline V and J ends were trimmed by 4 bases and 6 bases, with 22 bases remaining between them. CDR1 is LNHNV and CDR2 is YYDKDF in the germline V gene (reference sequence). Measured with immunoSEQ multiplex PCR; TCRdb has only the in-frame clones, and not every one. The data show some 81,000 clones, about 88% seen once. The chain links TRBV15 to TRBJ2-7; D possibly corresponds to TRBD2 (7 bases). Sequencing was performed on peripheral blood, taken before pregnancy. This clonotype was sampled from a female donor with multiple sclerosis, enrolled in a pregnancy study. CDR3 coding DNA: TGTGCCACCAGCATAACGGGGGGCTCAAGGCCCCCCGAGCAGTACTTC. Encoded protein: CATSITGGSRPPEQYF.